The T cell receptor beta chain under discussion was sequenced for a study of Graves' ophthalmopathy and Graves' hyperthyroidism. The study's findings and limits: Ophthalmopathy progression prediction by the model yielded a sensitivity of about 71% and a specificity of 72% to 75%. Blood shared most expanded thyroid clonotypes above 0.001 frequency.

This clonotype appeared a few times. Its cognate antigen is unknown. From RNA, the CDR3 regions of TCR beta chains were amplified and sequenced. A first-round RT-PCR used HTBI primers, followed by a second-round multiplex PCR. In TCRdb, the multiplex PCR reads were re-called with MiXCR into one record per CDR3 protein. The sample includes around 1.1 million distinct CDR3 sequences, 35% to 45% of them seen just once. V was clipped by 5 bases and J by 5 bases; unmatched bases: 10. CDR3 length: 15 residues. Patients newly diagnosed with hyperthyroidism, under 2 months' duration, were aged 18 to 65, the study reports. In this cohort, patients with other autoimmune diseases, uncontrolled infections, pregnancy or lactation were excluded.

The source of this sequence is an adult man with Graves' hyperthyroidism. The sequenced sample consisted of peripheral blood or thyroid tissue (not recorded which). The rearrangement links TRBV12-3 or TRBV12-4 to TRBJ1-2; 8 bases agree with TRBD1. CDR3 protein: CASSSRGLVLYGYTF. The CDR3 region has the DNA TGTGCCAGCAGTAGCAGGGGGCTTGTTTTGTATGGCTACACCTTC.